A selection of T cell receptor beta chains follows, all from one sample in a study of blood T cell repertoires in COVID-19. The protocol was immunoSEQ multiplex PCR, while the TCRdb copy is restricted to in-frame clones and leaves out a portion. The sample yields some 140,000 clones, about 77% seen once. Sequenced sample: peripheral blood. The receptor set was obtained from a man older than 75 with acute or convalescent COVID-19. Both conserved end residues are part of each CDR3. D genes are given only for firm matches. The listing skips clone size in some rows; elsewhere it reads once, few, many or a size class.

cdr3_aa: CASSRRQGGFETQYF
cdr3_nt: TGCGCCAGCAGCAGAAGACAGGGGGGGTTTGAGACCCAGTACTTC
j_call: TRBJ2-5
v_call: TRBV5-1
clone_size: NA
d_call: TRBD1

cdr3_aa: CASRPTSTGELFF
cdr3_nt: TGTGCCAGCAGACCTACTAGCACCGGGGAGCTGTTTTTT
j_call: TRBJ2-2
v_call: TRBV6-5
clone_size: NA
d_call: NA

cdr3_aa: CASSEWGHSTFF
cdr3_nt: TGTGCCAGCAGTGAGTGGGGACACAGTACTTTCTTT
j_call: TRBJ1-1
v_call: TRBV2
clone_size: few
d_call: NA

cdr3_aa: CASSAQGKQYF
cdr3_nt: TGTGCCAGCAGTGCCCAGGGGAAGCAGTACTTC
j_call: TRBJ2-7
v_call: TRBV2
clone_size: NA
d_call: NA

cdr3_aa: CASRDLRDRDAEQYF
cdr3_nt: TGTGCCAGCAGAGACCTCCGGGACAGGGACGCCGAGCAGTACTTC
j_call: TRBJ2-7
v_call: TRBV6-6
clone_size: NA
d_call: TRBD1

cdr3_aa: CATSNLLGHEQYF
cdr3_nt: TGTGCCACCAGTAACCTACTGGGGCACGAGCAGTACTTC
j_call: TRBJ2-7
v_call: TRBV15
clone_size: NA
d_call: NA

cdr3_aa: CASWDRGRQPQHF
cdr3_nt: TGTGCCAGCTGGGACAGGGGGCGGCAGCCCCAGCATTTT
j_call: TRBJ1-5
v_call: TRBV19
clone_size: NA
d_call: TRBD1

cdr3_aa: CASRTQGGRSDTQYF
cdr3_nt: TGCGCCAGCAGAACGCAGGGGGGTCGTTCAGATACGCAGTATTTT
j_call: TRBJ2-3
v_call: TRBV5-1
clone_size: NA
d_call: NA

cdr3_aa: CASSFGPNANTGELFF
cdr3_nt: TGTGCCAGCAGCTTTGGGCCAAACGCGAACACCGGGGAGCTGTTTTTT
j_call: TRBJ2-2
v_call: TRBV5-6
clone_size: NA
d_call: NA

cdr3_aa: CASSFDSTSTDTQYF
cdr3_nt: TGCGCCAGCAGCTTTGACTCCACTAGCACAGATACGCAGTATTTT
j_call: TRBJ2-3
v_call: TRBV5-1
clone_size: NA
d_call: NA